A selection of T cell receptor beta chains follows, all from one sample in a study of control samples from healthy donors and cancer patients. Sequenced by immunoSEQ multiplex PCR; TCRdb stores in-frame clones only, minus some. The sample shows over 150,000 clones, approximately 94% of them seen only once. Sequences were obtained from blood. These receptor sequences come from a woman aged 18-35 years in good health. CDR3s include the opening cysteine and the closing phenylalanine or tryptophan. The order of the fields is J gene, CDR3 length, D gene, V gene, clone size, CDR3 protein, CDR3 DNA. A D gene is named only where the DNA matches it firmly. Clone size, where shown, is once, few, many, or a class for clones that have expanded.

TRBJ2-5 15 NA TRBV10-3 once CAISEFEGVGETQYF TGTGCCATCAGTGAGTTCGAAGGGGTAGGAGAGACCCAGTACTTC
TRBJ1-1 11 NA TRBV29-1 few CSLGRGSTAFF TGCAGCCTTGGACGTGGTTCGACGGCTTTCTTT
TRBJ1-5 13 NA TRBV10-3 NA CAISDPPNQPQHF TGTGCCATCAGTGATCCTCCCAATCAGCCCCAGCATTTT
TRBJ1-1 14 NA TRBV7-9 NA CASSFYDSAAEAFF TGTGCCAGCAGCTTTTACGACAGCGCTGCTGAAGCTTTCTTT
TRBJ1-1 14 TRBD1 TRBV2 NA CASSRDRAPTAAFF TGTGCCAGCAGTCGGGACAGGGCCCCTACTGCGGCTTTCTTT
TRBJ2-2 15 TRBD1 TRBV6-5 NA CASSYSTGYDGELFF TGTGCCAGCAGTTACTCGACAGGGTACGACGGGGAGCTGTTTTTT
TRBJ1-5 14 NA TRBV4-3 once CASSHLVGNQPQHF TGCGCCAGCAGCCACTTGGTGGGCAATCAGCCCCAGCATTTT
TRBJ2-1 15 TRBD2 TRBV20-1 NA CSASVSGKILDEQFF TGCAGTGCTAGTGTTAGCGGGAAGATCTTGGATGAGCAGTTCTTC
TRBJ2-2 15 NA TRBV6-2/TRBV6-3 once CASSLGGANTGELFF TGTGCCAGCAGCCTGGGGGGGGCAAACACCGGGGAGCTGTTTTTT
TRBJ1-5 13 NA TRBV6-1 NA CASSEEGPLLQHF TGTGCCAGCAGTGAGGAGGGTCCTCTACTTCAGCATTTT
TRBJ1-2 15 NA TRBV6-1 once CASSEKTGPNYGYTF TGTGCCAGCAGTGAAAAGACCGGGCCCAACTATGGCTACACCTTC
TRBJ1-3 15 NA TRBV5-1 NA CASSLEGYSGNTIYF TGCGCCAGCAGCTTGGAGGGGTACTCTGGAAACACCATATATTTT
TRBJ2-6 14 NA TRBV6-2/TRBV6-3 NA CASSTPPGANVLTF TGTGCCAGCAGTACCCCTCCCGGGGCCAACGTCCTGACTTTC
TRBJ1-1 14 NA TRBV25-1 NA CASRSGTGNTEAFF TGTGCCAGCAGGAGTGGGACTGGGAACACTGAAGCTTTCTTT
TRBJ2-1 19 NA TRBV4-3 few CASSQAQRGGAGQDNEQFF TGCGCCAGCAGCCAAGCCCAAAGGGGGGGAGCCGGACAGGACAATGAGCAGTTCTTC
TRBJ2-7 13 NA TRBV28 once CASSRTRIYEQYF TGTGCCAGCAGCCGTACACGGATATACGAGCAGTACTTC
TRBJ2-3 18 TRBD2 TRBV28 once CASSSFGLAGGPGDTQYF TGTGCCAGCAGTTCTTTTGGGTTAGCGGGAGGGCCAGGAGATACGCAGTATTTT
TRBJ2-7 13 NA TRBV19 NA CASSRGISYEQYF TGTGCCAGTAGTAGGGGGATCAGCTACGAGCAGTACTTC
TRBJ2-3 15 TRBD2 TRBV7-8 NA CASSLLAGRTDTQYF TGTGCCAGCAGCTTACTAGCGGGGCGCACAGATACGCAGTATTTT
TRBJ1-1 14 NA TRBV6-1 NA CASSEAGGWTEAFF TGTGCCAGCAGTGAAGCAGGGGGTTGGACTGAAGCTTTCTTT
TRBJ1-2 15 TRBD1 TRBV19 NA CASSMGGQPNYGYTF TGTGCCAGTAGTATGGGGGGACAGCCCAACTATGGCTACACCTTC
TRBJ1-1 12 NA TRBV28 NA CASSFANTEAFF TGTGCCAGCAGTTTTGCGAACACTGAAGCTTTCTTT
TRBJ1-1 15 NA TRBV19 once CASSIEGGPGTEAFF TGTGCCAGTAGTATAGAGGGGGGGCCTGGCACTGAAGCTTTCTTT
TRBJ2-7 14 TRBD1 TRBV6-5 NA CASSYAQGRNEQYF TGTGCCAGCAGTTACGCACAGGGGAGAAACGAGCAGTACTTC
TRBJ2-3 16 TRBD2 TRBV6-2/TRBV6-3 NA CASSYTARGGPDTQYF TGTGCCAGCAGTTACACTGCCCGGGGGGGCCCAGATACGCAGTATTTT
TRBJ1-1 18 NA TRBV11-2 NA CASSHLGQSLHMNTEAFF TGTGCCAGCAGCCATCTAGGACAGTCCCTTCACATGAACACTGAAGCTTTCTTT
TRBJ1-2 16 TRBD1 TRBV7-8 NA CASSLAAAGGGYGYTF TGTGCCAGCAGCTTAGCTGCGGCAGGGGGTGGCTATGGCTACACCTTC
TRBJ1-2 14 TRBD1 TRBV18 NA CASSPSTGTDGYTF TGTGCCAGCTCACCTTCCACCGGGACAGATGGCTACACCTTC
TRBJ2-2 16 TRBD1 TRBV3-1/TRBV3-2 NA CASSQERTGNTGELFF TGTGCCAGCAGCCAGGAGAGGACAGGGAACACCGGGGAGCTGTTTTTT
TRBJ2-5 14 TRBD2 TRBV7-2 NA CASSLPLAGGTQYF TGTGCCAGCAGCCTCCCTCTAGCGGGGGGGACCCAGTACTTC
TRBJ2-2 13 NA TRBV5-1 NA CASSLVEVGELFF TGCGCCAGCAGCTTGGTGGAAGTAGGGGAGCTGTTTTTT
TRBJ2-3 12 NA TRBV3-1/TRBV3-2 NA CASSGDTDTQYF TGTGCCAGCAGTGGCGACACAGATACGCAGTATTTT
TRBJ1-4 13 NA TRBV2 NA CASRTGPLEKLFF TGTGCCAGCAGGACGGGACCGCTAGAAAAACTGTTTTTT
TRBJ1-3 14 NA TRBV6-6 NA CASSYRIPGNTIYF TGTGCCAGCAGTTATAGGATACCTGGAAACACCATATATTTT
TRBJ2-7 18 TRBD2 TRBV28 NA CASSFSLLLAGSSYEQYF TGTGCCAGCAGTTTCTCTCTACTGTTAGCGGGAAGCTCCTACGAGCAGTACTTC
TRBJ2-6 14 NA TRBV5-6 NA CASSRGQNVNVLTF TGTGCCAGCAGCCGGGGGCAGAATGTCAACGTCCTGACTTTC
TRBJ2-1 11 NA TRBV6-2/TRBV6-3 NA CASSPRSEQFF TGTGCCAGCAGTCCCCGTAGTGAGCAGTTCTTC
TRBJ2-7 15 NA TRBV23-1 NA CASSHPTDPSYEQYF TGCGCCAGCAGTCACCCGACGGATCCCTCCTACGAGCAGTACTTC
TRBJ1-2 15 NA TRBV5-1 NA CASSLRSGISTGYTF TGCGCCAGCAGTTTGAGATCCGGGATCTCGACAGGCTACACCTTC
TRBJ2-3 11 NA TRBV25-1 NA CASSVGPTQYF TGTGCCAGCAGTGTCGGGCCTACGCAGTATTTT
TRBJ1-3 15 NA TRBV3-1/TRBV3-2 NA CASSQSAASGNTIYF TGTGCCAGCAGCCAATCCGCGGCCTCTGGAAACACCATATATTTT
TRBJ1-3 15 NA TRBV6-4 NA CASSAGRRSGNTIYF TGTGCCAGCAGTGCGGGACGGAGATCTGGAAACACCATATATTTT
TRBJ1-1 16 TRBD1 TRBV18 NA CASSLSLGQGNTEAFF TGTGCCAGCTCACTGAGCCTGGGACAGGGGAACACTGAAGCTTTCTTT
TRBJ1-2 11 NA TRBV6-6 few CASSPSYGYTF TGTGCCAGCAGCCCGTCCTATGGCTACACCTTC
TRBJ2-7 15 TRBD2 TRBV4-2 NA CASSLLLAGSYEQYF TGTGCCAGCAGCCTGTTACTAGCGGGGTCCTACGAGCAGTACTTC
TRBJ2-7 13 NA TRBV25-1 NA CASSAQGLAEQYF TGTGCCAGCAGTGCCCAGGGTCTCGCTGAGCAGTACTTC
TRBJ1-1 14 NA TRBV5-1 NA CASSLEVRGTEAFF TGCGCCAGCAGCTTGGAAGTCAGGGGCACTGAAGCTTTCTTT
TRBJ2-7 16 NA TRBV7-7 few CASSPSPDSSPYEQYF TGTGCTAGCAGCCCCTCGCCGGACTCCTCCCCTTACGAGCAGTACTTC
TRBJ2-5 14 NA TRBV7-2 NA CASSLGGTGETQYF TGTGCCAGCAGCTTAGGGGGGACGGGGGAGACCCAGTACTTC
TRBJ2-2 20 TRBD1 TRBV9 NA CASSVVQGQGLNGNTGELFF TGTGCCAGCAGCGTAGTGCAGGGACAGGGGCTAAACGGGAACACCGGGGAGCTGTTTTTT